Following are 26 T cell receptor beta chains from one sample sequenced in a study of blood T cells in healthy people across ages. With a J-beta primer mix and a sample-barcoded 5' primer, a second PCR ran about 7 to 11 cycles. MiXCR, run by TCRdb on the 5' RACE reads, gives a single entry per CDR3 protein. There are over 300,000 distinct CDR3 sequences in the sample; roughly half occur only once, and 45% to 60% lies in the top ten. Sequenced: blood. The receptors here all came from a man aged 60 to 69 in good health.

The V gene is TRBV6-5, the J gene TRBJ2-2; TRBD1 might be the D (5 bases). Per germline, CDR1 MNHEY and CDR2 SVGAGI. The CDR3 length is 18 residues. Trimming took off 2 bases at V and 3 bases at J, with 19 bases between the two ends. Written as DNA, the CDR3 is TGTGCCAGCAGTTACGGAACGACAGTTAAAGGGGACACCGGGGAGCTGTTTTTT. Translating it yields CASSYGTTVKGDTGELFF.

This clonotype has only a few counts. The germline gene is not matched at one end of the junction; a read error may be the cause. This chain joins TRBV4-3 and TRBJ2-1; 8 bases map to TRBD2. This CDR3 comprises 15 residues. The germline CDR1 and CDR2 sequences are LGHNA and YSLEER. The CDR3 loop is CASSKESGSFNEQFF. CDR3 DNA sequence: TGCGCCAGCAGCAAAGAGAGCGGGAGTTTCAATGAGCAGTTCTTC.

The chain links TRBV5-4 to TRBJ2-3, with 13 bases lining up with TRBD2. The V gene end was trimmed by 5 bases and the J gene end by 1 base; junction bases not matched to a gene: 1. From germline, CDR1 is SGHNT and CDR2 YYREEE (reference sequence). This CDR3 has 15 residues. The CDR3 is CASRLAGGRTDTQYF. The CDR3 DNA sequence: TGTGCCAGCAGACTAGCGGGAGGGCGCACAGATACGCAGTATTTT.

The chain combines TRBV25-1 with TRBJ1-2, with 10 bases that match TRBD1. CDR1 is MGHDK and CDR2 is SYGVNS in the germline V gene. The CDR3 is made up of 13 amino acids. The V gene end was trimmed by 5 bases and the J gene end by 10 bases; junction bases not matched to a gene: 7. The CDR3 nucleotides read TGTGCCAGCAGTCGAGGGACAGGGGCTGTCTACACCTTC. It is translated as CASSRGTGAVYTF.

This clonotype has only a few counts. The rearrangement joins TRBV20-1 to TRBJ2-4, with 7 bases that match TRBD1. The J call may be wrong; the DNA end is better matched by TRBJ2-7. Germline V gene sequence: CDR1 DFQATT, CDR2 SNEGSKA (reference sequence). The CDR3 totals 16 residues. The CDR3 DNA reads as TGCAGTGCTCCCCCGACTCGGACAGGTTCCACCTACGAGCAGTACTTC. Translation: CSAPPTRTGSTYEQYF.

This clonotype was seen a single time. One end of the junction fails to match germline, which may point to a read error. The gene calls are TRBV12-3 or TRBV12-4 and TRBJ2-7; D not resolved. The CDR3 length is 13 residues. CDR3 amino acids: CAGSLGASYEQYF. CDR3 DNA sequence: TGTGCCGGCAGCCTCGGCGCAAGCTACGAGCAGTACTTC.

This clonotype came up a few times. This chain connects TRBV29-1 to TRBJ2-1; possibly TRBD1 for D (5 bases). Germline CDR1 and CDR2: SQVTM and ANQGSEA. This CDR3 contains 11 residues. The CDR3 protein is CLRQNFNEQFF. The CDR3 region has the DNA TGCCTCAGACAGAATTTCAATGAGCAGTTCTTC.

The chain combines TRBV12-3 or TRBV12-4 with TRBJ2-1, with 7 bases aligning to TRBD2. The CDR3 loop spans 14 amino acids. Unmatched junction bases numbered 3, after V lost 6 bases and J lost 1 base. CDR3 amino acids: CASRRTSSYNEQFF. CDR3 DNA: TGTGCCAGCAGACGGACTAGTTCCTACAATGAGCAGTTCTTC.

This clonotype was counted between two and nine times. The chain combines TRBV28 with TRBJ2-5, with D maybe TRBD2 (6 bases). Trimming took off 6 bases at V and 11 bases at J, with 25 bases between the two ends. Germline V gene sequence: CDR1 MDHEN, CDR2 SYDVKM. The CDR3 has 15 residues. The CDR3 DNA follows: TGTGCCAGCAGGCGGGACTCCCCCCTTAGTTTAGAGCAGTACTTC. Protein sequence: CASRRDSPLSLEQYF.

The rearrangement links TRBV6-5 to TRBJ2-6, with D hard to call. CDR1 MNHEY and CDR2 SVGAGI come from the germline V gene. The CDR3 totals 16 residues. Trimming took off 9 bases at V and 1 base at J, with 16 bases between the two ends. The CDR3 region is CASSKLAGSGANVLTF. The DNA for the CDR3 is TGTGCCAGTAGCAAGCTGGCAGGTTCTGGGGCCAACGTCCTGACTTTC.

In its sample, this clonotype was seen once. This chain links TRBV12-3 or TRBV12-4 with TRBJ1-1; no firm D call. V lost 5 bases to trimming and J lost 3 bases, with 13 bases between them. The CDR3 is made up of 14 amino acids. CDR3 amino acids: CASSPGRSDTEAFF. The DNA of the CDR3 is TGTGCCAGCAGTCCCGGGAGGTCGGACACTGAAGCTTTCTTT.

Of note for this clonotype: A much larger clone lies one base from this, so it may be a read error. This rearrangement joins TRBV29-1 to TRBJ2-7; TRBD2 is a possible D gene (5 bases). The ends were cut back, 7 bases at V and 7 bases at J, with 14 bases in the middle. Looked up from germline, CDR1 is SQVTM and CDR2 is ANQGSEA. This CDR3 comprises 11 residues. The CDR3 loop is CSGELVYEQYF. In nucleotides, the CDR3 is TGCAGCGGAGAACTAGTTTATGAGCAGTACTTC.

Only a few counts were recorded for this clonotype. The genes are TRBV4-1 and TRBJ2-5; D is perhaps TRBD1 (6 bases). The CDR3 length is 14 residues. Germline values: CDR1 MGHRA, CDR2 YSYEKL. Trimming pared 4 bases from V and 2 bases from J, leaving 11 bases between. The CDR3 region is CASSLYQGQETQYF. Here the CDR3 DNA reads TGCGCCAGCAGCCTGTACCAGGGGCAAGAGACCCAGTACTTC.

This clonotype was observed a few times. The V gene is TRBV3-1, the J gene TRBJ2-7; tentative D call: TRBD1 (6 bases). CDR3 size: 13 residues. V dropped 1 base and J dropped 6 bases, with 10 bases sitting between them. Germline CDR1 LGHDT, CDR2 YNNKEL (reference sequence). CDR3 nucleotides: TGTGCCAGCAGCCAAGTGGACAGTTCCGAGCAGTACTTC. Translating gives CASSQVDSSEQYF.

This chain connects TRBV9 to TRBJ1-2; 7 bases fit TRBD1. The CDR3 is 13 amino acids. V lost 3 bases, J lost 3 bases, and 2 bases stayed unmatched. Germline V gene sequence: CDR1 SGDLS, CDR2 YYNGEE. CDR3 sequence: CASSAQGDYGYTF. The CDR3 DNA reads TGTGCCAGCAGCGCCCAGGGGGACTATGGCTACACCTTC.

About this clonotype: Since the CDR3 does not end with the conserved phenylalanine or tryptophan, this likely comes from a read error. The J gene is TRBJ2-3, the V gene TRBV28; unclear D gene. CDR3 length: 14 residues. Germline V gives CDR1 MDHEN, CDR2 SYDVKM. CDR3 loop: CASSFSRATDTQYL. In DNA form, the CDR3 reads TGCGCCAGCAGTTTCTCCCGCGCCACAGATACGCAGTATCTT.

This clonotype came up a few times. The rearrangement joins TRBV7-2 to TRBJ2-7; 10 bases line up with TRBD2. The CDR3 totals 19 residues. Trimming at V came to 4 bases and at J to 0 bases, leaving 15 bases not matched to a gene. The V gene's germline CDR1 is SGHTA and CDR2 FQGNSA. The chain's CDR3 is CASSSRMRRLAGSSYEQYF. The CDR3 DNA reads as TGTGCCAGCAGCTCCCGAATGCGCCGACTAGCGGGCAGCTCCTACGAGCAGTACTTC. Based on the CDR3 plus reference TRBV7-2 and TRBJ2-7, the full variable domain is GAGVSQSPSNKVTEKGKDVELRCDPISGHTALYWYRQSLGQGLEFLIYFQGNSAPDKSGLPSDRFSAERTGGSVSTLTIQRTQQEDSAVYLCASSSRMRRLAGSSYEQYFGPGTRLTVT.

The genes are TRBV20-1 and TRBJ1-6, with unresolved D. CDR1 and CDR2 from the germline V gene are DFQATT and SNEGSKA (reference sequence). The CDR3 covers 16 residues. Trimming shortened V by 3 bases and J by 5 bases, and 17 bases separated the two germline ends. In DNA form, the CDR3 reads TGCAGTGCTAGGAGGAGAGGGTCTCCGGATAATTCACCCCTCCACTTT. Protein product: CSARRRGSPDNSPLHF.

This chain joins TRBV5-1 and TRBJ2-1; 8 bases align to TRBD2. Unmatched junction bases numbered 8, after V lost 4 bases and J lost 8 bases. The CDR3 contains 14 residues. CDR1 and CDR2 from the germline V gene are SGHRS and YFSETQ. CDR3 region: CASSGFSGGDEQFF. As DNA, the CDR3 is TGCGCCAGCAGCGGCTTTTCGGGGGGGGATGAGCAGTTCTTC.

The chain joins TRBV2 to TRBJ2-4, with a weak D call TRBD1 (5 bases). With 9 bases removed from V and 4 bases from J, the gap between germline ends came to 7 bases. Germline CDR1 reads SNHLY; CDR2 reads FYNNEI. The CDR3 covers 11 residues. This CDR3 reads CARGVKNIQYF. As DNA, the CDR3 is TGTGCCAGAGGGGTTAAAAACATTCAGTACTTC.

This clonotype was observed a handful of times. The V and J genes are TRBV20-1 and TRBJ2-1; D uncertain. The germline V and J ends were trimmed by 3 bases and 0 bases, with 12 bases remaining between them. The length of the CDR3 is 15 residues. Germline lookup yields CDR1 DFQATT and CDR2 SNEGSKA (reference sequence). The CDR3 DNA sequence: TGCAGTGCTAGCAAGAGTGTCAGCTCCTACAATGAGCAGTTCTTC. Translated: CSASKSVSSYNEQFF.

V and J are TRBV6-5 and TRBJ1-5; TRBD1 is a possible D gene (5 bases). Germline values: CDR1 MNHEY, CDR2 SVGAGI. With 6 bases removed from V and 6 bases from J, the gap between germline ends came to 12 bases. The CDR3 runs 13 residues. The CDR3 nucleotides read TGTGCCAGCAGGAAAATGGGGGGTCAGCCCCAGCATTTT. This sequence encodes CASRKMGGQPQHF.

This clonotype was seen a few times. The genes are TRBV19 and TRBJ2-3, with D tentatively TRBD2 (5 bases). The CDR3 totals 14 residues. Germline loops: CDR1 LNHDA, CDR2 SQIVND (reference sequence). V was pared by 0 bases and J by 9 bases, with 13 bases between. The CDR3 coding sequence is TGTGCCAGTAGTATAGAGGCTAGCTGGGTAACGCAGTATTTT. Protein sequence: CASSIEASWVTQYF.

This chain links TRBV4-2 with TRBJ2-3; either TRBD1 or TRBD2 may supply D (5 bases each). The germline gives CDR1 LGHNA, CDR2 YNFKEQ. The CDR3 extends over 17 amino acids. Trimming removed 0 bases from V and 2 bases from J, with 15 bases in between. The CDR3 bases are TGTGCCAGCAGCCAAGATAAGGGACGGAGCGACACAGATACGCAGTATTTT. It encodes CASSQDKGRSDTDTQYF.

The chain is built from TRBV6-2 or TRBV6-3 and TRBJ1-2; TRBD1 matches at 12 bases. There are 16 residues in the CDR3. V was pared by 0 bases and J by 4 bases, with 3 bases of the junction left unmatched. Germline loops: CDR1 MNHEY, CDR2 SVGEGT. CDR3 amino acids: CASSYSGQGALYGYTF. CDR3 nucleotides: TGTGCCAGCAGTTACTCGGGACAGGGGGCCCTCTATGGCTACACCTTC.

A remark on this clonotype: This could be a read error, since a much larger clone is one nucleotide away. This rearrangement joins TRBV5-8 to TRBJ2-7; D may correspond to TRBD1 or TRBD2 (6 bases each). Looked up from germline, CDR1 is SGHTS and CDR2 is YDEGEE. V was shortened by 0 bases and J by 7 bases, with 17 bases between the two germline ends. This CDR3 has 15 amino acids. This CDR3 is CASSLGQGRYNEQYF. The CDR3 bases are TGTGCCAGCAGCTTGGGGCAGGGGAGGTACAATGAGCAGTACTTC.